This T cell receptor (beta chain) was captured by sequencing in a study of T-cell memory formation after mild COVID-19 (dated by TCRdb to about 2021). Background on the whole study: TCR sequence clusters from the two donors were found to be largely donor specific. T-cell clones expanding and contracting after mild COVID-19 in a couple of donors were tracked by longitudinal TCRalpha and TCRbeta repertoire sequencing. Two young, previously healthy adult volunteers, one female and one male, were included in the cohort.

The data were produced on an Illumina NovaSeq 6000. TCRalpha and TCRbeta cDNA libraries were built by 5'RACE with constant-segment primers, adding sample barcodes and unique molecular identifiers. RNA was extracted from every sample with Trizol reagent. Amplification of the libraries took two PCR steps, and the second step added a second sample barcode plus Illumina TruSeq adapters. Sequencing of the libraries was done on an Illumina NovaSeq, producing 2 x 150 bp paired-end reads. Turning to the authors' computational methods: Demultiplexing of reads and collapsing into UMI-guided consensus sequences were performed with migec v1.2.7. Using mixcr v2.1.11, UMI consensuses were aligned to TRA and TRB V and J templates and then assembled into clonotypes. A clonotype was counted as expanded or contracted only if both edgeR and NoisET called the change significant, with noise models trained on biological replicates. For edgeR calls, a false discovery rate-adjusted p below 0.01 and a log2 fold-change threshold of 1 were applied. As an exploratory analysis of dynamics, max-normalized trajectories of the 1000 most abundant clonotypes were examined by PCA with hierarchical clustering. Separately sequenced CD4+ and CD8+ repertoires were used to assign the CD4 or CD8 phenotype of responding clones. TCRdb reprocessed the public reads (quality trimming at Q25 with fastp, clone calling with MiXCR) and kept in-frame beta chains. Every entry covers one CDR3 protein and lists the most common genes and DNA from its rows. The V and J calls and clone size come from TCRdb's table, not from the authors' own analysis. This sample comprises fewer than 700,000 distinct CDR3 sequences, approximately 19% of them detected only once. The ten largest clones represent approximately 12% of the sample.

What the research found in general, with its limitations: The detection of some responding clones in pre-infection memory suggests that pre-existing cross-reactive memory T cells joined the SARS-CoV-2 response. The second-wave clones that peaked on day 37 were not confirmed to be SARS-CoV-2 specific. Balanced CD4/CD8 phenotypes were observed for clones contracting from day 15 to 85, whereas a bias towards CD4+ was observed for a second wave of clones expanding from day 15 to 37. The study covered only two mild cases, and larger cohorts including severe cases with pre-infection samples were considered necessary. Contracting CD4+ clones appeared mostly in the CM and EM memory subsets, whereas CD8+ clones were enriched in EMRA.

Only a few counts were recorded for this clonotype. The antigen it recognizes is unknown. No much larger clone exists at a distance of one base, and base qualities are not known. The V end gives up 7 bases and the J end 3 bases, leaving 5 bases in the junction not matched to a gene. The CDR3 has 12 amino acids, counting the end cysteine and phenylalanine. The retained sequence is limited to the CDR3, 36 bases, with the frame set at the first base. According to the germline V gene, CDR1 reads SQVTM and CDR2 reads ANQGSEA. Ficoll-Paque density gradient centrifugation was used to isolate PBMCs. The V and J segments used are TRBV29-1 and TRBJ2-7, with 8 middle bases fitting TRBD1. This sequence originates from an adult woman who had mild COVID-19 (a few samples of this study predate the infection). The sample titles of this study are shuffled in the database, so cell type and time point are left out; the donor was told from shared clones. Sequencing was carried out using PBMCs or a T cell subset sorted from them (not recorded which). The CDR3 here reads CSGGQGNYEQYF. The DNA reads as follows: TGCAGCGGCGGACAGGGAAACTACGAGCAGTACTTC.